The 25 T cell receptor beta chains in this list originate from one sample, sequenced in a study of CXCR3-negative and CXCR3-positive naive CD8 T cells. Libraries were UMI-labeled 5' RACE TRB cDNA. TCRdb derives one entry per CDR3 protein from the 5' RACE reads, leaving out DNA. Its clone listing holds about 81,000 distinct CDR3 sequences. The sample consisted of naive CXCR3- CD8+ T cells from blood. The subset: CD45RO-CCR7+CD27+CD95- naive CD8+ T cells lacking CXCR3 (TNR3-). The receptor set was obtained from a human donor in good health. Some clones in this sample may be carry-over from other donors' samples.

The chain has TRBV29-1 and TRBJ2-7; TCRdb outputs TRBD1, but without DNA this stays unchecked. This CDR3 spans 12 amino acids. Germline V gene data show CDR1 as SQVTM and CDR2 as ANQGSEA. CDR3 sequence reads: CSVESRDNEQYF.

This chain connects TRBV4-1 to TRBJ2-2; TCRdb proposes TRBD2, but this gene call is untestable without DNA. This CDR3 region has 18 residues. In germline, CDR1 is MGHRA, CDR2 YSYEKL. The CDR3 sequence is CASSQLGGGRANTGELFF.

V and J are TRBV4-3 and TRBJ2-1. The CDR3 covers 13 residues. Germline V gene sequence: CDR1 LGHNA, CDR2 YSLEER. The CDR3 loop is CASSQGVGDEQFF.

The chain recombines TRBV19 with TRBJ2-2. This CDR3 region has 12 residues. Germline assignment: CDR1 LNHDA and CDR2 SQIVND (reference sequence). The CDR3 region is CASSKDTGELFF.

This clonotype is medium-sized (0.01 to 0.1%) by frequency. The gene calls are TRBV7-6 and TRBJ1-1; the TCRdb D gene call, TRBD1, has no DNA to confirm it. CDR3 size: 16 residues. Germline V gives CDR1 SGHVS, CDR2 FNYEAQ. This chain's CDR3 is CASSLGPGDSISEAFF.

The chain has TRBV29-1 and TRBJ2-3; TCRdb's D gene call, TRBD2, goes unchecked for lack of DNA. This CDR3 region has 14 residues. CDR1 and CDR2 from the germline V gene are SQVTM and ANQGSEA. The CDR3 loop reads CSVEGGSGTDTQYF.

J is TRBJ1-1 and V is TRBV29-1; TCRdb selects TRBD1, and the lack of DNA leaves this call unchecked. Germline CDR1 SQVTM, CDR2 ANQGSEA. This CDR3 has 14 residues. The CDR3 spells CSAEPTEANTEAFF. The full variable domain, with the rest looked up from reference TRBV29-1 and TRBJ1-1, is SAVISQKPSRDICQRGTSLTIQCQVDSQVTMMFWYRQQPGQSLTLIATANQGSEATYESGFVIDKFPISRPNLTFSTLTVSNMSPEDSSIYLCSAEPTEANTEAFFGQGTRLTVV.

The CDR3 sequence is CASSHLIRGRDTEAFF. The chain uses TRBV14 and TRBJ1-1; TCRdb returns TRBD1, unconfirmable since there is no DNA. The CDR3 is 16 amino acids. The germline gives CDR1 SGHDN, CDR2 FVKESK.

V and J are TRBV29-1 and TRBJ2-2; without DNA, the TCRdb call of TRBD2 cannot be checked. The CDR3 contains 13 residues. Germline CDR1 is SQVTM and CDR2 is ANQGSEA. CDR3 sequence: CSALPANTGELFF.

The chain is built from TRBV7-9 and TRBJ1-2; TCRdb picks TRBD1, but there is no DNA to check that call. From germline, CDR1 is SEHNR and CDR2 FQNEAQ (reference sequence). This CDR3 comprises 17 residues. The CDR3 loop is CASSDGQENEPNYGYTF.

The chain employs TRBV29-1 and TRBJ1-2. CDR1 and CDR2 (germline): SQVTM, ANQGSEA. The CDR3 has 13 residues. CDR3 loop: CSVGSGRDYGYTF.

The chain recombines TRBV7-8 with TRBJ2-3; lacking DNA, the TRBD1 call made by TCRdb goes unchecked. The germline V gene has CDR1 SGHVS and CDR2 FQNEAQ. The CDR3 length is 13 residues. The CDR3 region is CASSLGAADTQYF.

The chain carries TRBV15 and TRBJ2-7; TCRdb selects TRBD1, and the lack of DNA leaves this call unchecked. Germline V gives CDR1 LNHNV, CDR2 YYDKDF (reference sequence). The CDR3 is 17 residues long. The CDR3 loop reads CATSSREPGPYSYEQYF.

The chain carries TRBV12-3 or TRBV12-4 and TRBJ2-5. The length of the CDR3 is 11 residues. CDR3 sequence: CASSFEETQYF.

J is TRBJ1-1 and V is TRBV11-3; TCRdb proposes TRBD1, but this gene call is untestable without DNA. CDR1 SGHNT and CDR2 YENEEA come from the germline V gene. The CDR3 is made up of 15 amino acids. The CDR3 sequence: CASSLSGTGNTEAFF.

This chain links TRBV29-1 with TRBJ1-2; the TRBD1 assignment by TCRdb is unverifiable without DNA. The CDR3 sequence is 12 residues long. Germline CDR1 reads SQVTM; CDR2 reads ANQGSEA. The CDR3 region is CSVPGQGGGYTF.

The V gene is TRBV29-1, the J gene TRBJ2-7; there is no DNA to check the TCRdb D call of TRBD1. This CDR3 has 12 residues. From germline, CDR1 is SQVTM and CDR2 ANQGSEA. CDR3 in amino acids: CSVAGQAAEQYF.

The chain uses TRBV14 and TRBJ1-2; TCRdb's D call, TRBD1, is unchecked because there is no DNA. The CDR3 is made up of 15 amino acids. Looked up from germline, CDR1 is SGHDN and CDR2 is FVKESK. CDR3 sequence: CASSHTGQAYYGYTF.

The chain links TRBV12-3 or TRBV12-4 to TRBJ2-3; TCRdb returns TRBD1, unconfirmable since there is no DNA. This CDR3 region has 14 residues. This CDR3 is CASSLLSVTDTQYF.

This CDR3 reads CASSLMDTQYF. The gene calls are TRBV12-3 or TRBV12-4 and TRBJ2-3. The CDR3 is 11 residues long.

The rearrangement uses TRBV29-1 and TRBJ2-7; TCRdb selects TRBD1, and the lack of DNA leaves this call unchecked. The CDR3 is 14 residues long. CDR1 is SQVTM and CDR2 is ANQGSEA in the germline V gene. The CDR3 is CSVRNRGFLDEQYF.

This chain uses TRBV12-3 or TRBV12-4 with TRBJ2-6; TCRdb's D call of TRBD1 is untestable without DNA. The CDR3 runs to 17 residues. The CDR3 sequence is CASSPNTGGAVANVLTF.

The chain employs TRBV2 and TRBJ2-7. Germline V gene data show CDR1 as SNHLY and CDR2 as FYNNEI. This CDR3 region has 14 residues. CDR3 region: CAGSEIMQNYEQYF.

The J gene is TRBJ2-7, the V gene TRBV28. The CDR3 contains 14 residues. Germline loops: CDR1 MDHEN, CDR2 SYDVKM. CDR3 in amino acids: CASSQRTHPYEQYF.

This chain links TRBV29-1 with TRBJ2-1. The CDR3 contains 15 residues. Germline V CDR1 and CDR2: SQVTM, ANQGSEA. The CDR3 loop is CSVEDGVALGNEQFF.